The 21 T cell receptor beta chains in this list originate from one sample, sequenced in a study of blood T cells in healthy people across ages. The use of a sample-barcoded 5' primer and a J-beta primer mix characterized a second PCR of 7 to 11 cycles. From the 5' RACE reads, TCRdb called clonotypes with MiXCR, one entry per CDR3 protein. The sample yields more than 650,000 distinct CDR3 sequences, 20% to 25% seen once. Sequencing was performed on blood. All receptors come from a man aged 65 to 79 in good health.

The rearrangement uses TRBV12-3 or TRBV12-4 and TRBJ2-3; 10 bases map to TRBD2. CDR3 size: 15 residues. J was trimmed by 5 bases and V by 5 bases; bases with no gene match: 7. The CDR3 loop is CASSTQAGGIDTQYF. The DNA for the CDR3 is TGTGCCAGCAGTACCCAAGCGGGGGGGATAGATACGCAGTATTTT.

Comments on this clonotype: The germline gene is not matched at one end of the junction; a read error may be the cause. The J gene is TRBJ1-1, the V gene TRBV12-3 or TRBV12-4; D remains unclear. This CDR3 comprises 13 residues. The CDR3 loop is CASSLAIGAEASF. The CDR3 bases are TGTGCCAGCAGTTTAGCGATAGGCGCTGAAGCTTCCTTT.

This clonotype was detected a few times. V usage is TRBV10-3 and J usage is TRBJ2-5; no clear D. The better agreement between TRBJ2-7 and the DNA end casts doubt on the J call. There are 12 residues in the CDR3. Germline V lookup: CDR1 ENHRY, CDR2 SYGVKD. The CDR3 DNA is TGTGCCCTGAAAACCGACGAGTACGAGCAGTACTTC. Amino acids: CALKTDEYEQYF.

A few counts support this clonotype. CDR3: CSAPGGHRETQYF. CDR3 coding DNA: TGCAGTGCCCCAGGGGGCCACCGGGAGACCCAGTACTTC. V and J are TRBV20-1 and TRBJ2-5, with 8 nucleotides matching TRBD1. Germline V gene sequence: CDR1 DFQATT, CDR2 SNEGSKA (reference sequence). The trim removed 6 bases at V and 5 bases at J, leaving 8 bases unmatched. The CDR3 extends over 13 amino acids.

CDR3 in DNA: TGTGCCAGCAGCTTAGTGGGACTAGCGGGAGTCGTGGGCGATGAGCAGTTCTTC. It codes for CASSLVGLAGVVGDEQFF. The chain joins TRBV7-6 to TRBJ2-1; 14 bases match TRBD2. Trimming took 1 base from V and 8 from J; bases not matched to a gene: 10. Per the germline V gene, CDR1 is SGHVS and CDR2 is FNYEAQ. The CDR3 is made up of 18 amino acids. Looking up the rest from reference TRBV7-6 and TRBJ2-1 gives the full variable domain: GAGVSQSPRYKVTKRGQDVALRCDPISGHVSLYWYRQALGQGPEFLTYFNYEAQQDKSGLPNDRFSAERPEGSISTLTIQRTEQRDSAMYRCASSLVGLAGVVGDEQFFGPGTRLTVL.

There are a few counts of this clonotype. The V and J genes are TRBV25-1 and TRBJ1-2; the D gene is possibly TRBD1 (6 bases). V lost 3 bases and J lost 8, with 19 bases in between. Looked up from germline, CDR1 is MGHDK and CDR2 is SYGVNS. CDR3 length: 15 amino acids. CDR3 DNA: TGTGCCAGCAGTGATCCGGGCAGGGGCTTAAGCGGCTACACCTTC. Protein sequence: CASSDPGRGLSGYTF.

The chain recombines TRBV10-3 with TRBJ1-4; D is uncertain. The CDR3 consists of 14 residues. V gave up 3 bases and J gave up 5 bases, with 10 bases separating them. The germline CDR1 and CDR2 sequences are ENHRY and SYGVKD. The CDR3 sequence: CAISDMRPNEKLFF. The CDR3 nucleotides are TGTGCCATCAGTGACATGAGACCGAATGAAAAACTGTTTTTT.

V is TRBV29-1 and J is TRBJ1-4; D remains ambiguous. Germline lookup yields CDR1 SQVTM and CDR2 ANQGSEA. This CDR3 comprises 12 residues. V was trimmed by 5 bases and J by 8 bases, leaving 12 bases between them. CDR3 coding DNA: TGCAGCGTTAAATTGATGGGGGAAAAACTGTTTTTT. Translation gives CSVKLMGEKLFF. Full variable domain (rest looked up from reference TRBV29-1 and TRBJ1-4): SAVISQKPSRDICQRGTSLTIQCQVDSQVTMMFWYRQQPGQSLTLIATANQGSEATYESGFVIDKFPISRPNLTFSTLTVSNMSPEDSSIYLCSVKLMGEKLFFGSGTQLSVL.

V and J are TRBV12-3 or TRBV12-4 and TRBJ2-7; 13 positions match TRBD2. Unmatched junction bases numbered 5, after V lost 6 bases and J lost 3 bases. The CDR3 has 15 residues. The CDR3, as DNA: TGTGCCAGCAGCCCGGGACTAGCGGGGAACTACGAGCAGTACGTC. Translated, it gives CASSPGLAGNYEQYV.

On this clonotype itself: This sequence may be a read error, since a much larger clone differs from it by one base. The chain carries TRBV19 and TRBJ2-3; D is possibly TRBD2 (5 bases). V lost 10 bases to trimming and J lost 1 base, with 15 bases between them. The germline V gene has CDR1 LNHDA and CDR2 SQIVND (reference sequence). There are 14 residues in the CDR3. The CDR3 sequence is CATSRLTGTDTQYF. CDR3 DNA: TGTGCCACCTCCCGACTAACGGGCACAGATACGCAGTATTTT. The full variable domain, in which reference TRBV19 and TRBJ2-3 provide the parts outside the CDR3, is DGGITQSPKYLFRKEGQNVTLSCEQNLNHDAMYWYRQDPGQGLRLIYYSQIVNDFQKGDIAEGYSVSREKKESFPLTVTSAQKNPTAFYLCATSRLTGTDTQYFGPGTRLTVL.

This clonotype was observed a handful of times. This chain uses TRBV12-3 or TRBV12-4 with TRBJ2-3, with 7 bases matching TRBD1. The junction had 12 bases not matched to a gene; V was cut back by 6 bases and J by 0 bases. The CDR3 has 17 residues. The CDR3 region is CASSTRTGPFSTDTQYF. CDR3 in DNA: TGTGCCAGCAGCACTCGGACAGGTCCTTTTAGCACAGATACGCAGTATTTT.

This clonotype was found a few times. V and J are TRBV11-2 and TRBJ1-1, with TRBD1 as a possible D gene (6 bases). Between the trimmed V and J ends, which lost 7 bases and 4 bases, there was a span of 13 bases. CDR1 is SGHAT and CDR2 is FQNNGV in the germline V gene. The CDR3 length is 13 residues. CDR3 DNA sequence: TGTGCCAGCATCGCGGGGGCGGGCACTGAAGCTTTCTTT. Translated: CASIAGAGTEAFF.

This clonotype was seen ten or more times. The rearrangement links TRBV29-1 to TRBJ1-1; possibly TRBD1 for D (6 bases). The CDR3 contains 12 residues. V gave up 5 bases and J gave up 1 base, with 8 bases separating them. Germline V gene sequence: CDR1 SQVTM, CDR2 ANQGSEA. CDR3 in amino acids: CSVTQGNTEAFF. In nucleotides, the CDR3 is TGCAGCGTTACACAGGGGAACACTGAAGCTTTCTTT.

This clonotype occurred a few times. The gene calls are TRBV7-2 and TRBJ1-4; D uncertain. CDR3 size: 16 residues. Trimming shortened V by 1 base and J by 7 bases, and 16 bases separated the two germline ends. Per the germline V gene, CDR1 is SGHTA and CDR2 is FQGNSA. CDR3 region: CASSLVGPTVGEKLFF. In DNA, the CDR3 is TGTGCCAGCAGCTTAGTGGGCCCCACAGTTGGTGAAAAACTGTTTTTT.

This sequence joins TRBV7-2 and TRBJ1-5, with 7 nucleotides matching TRBD1. The CDR3 is 14 residues long. Looked up from germline, CDR1 is SGHTA and CDR2 is FQGNSA. Trimming cost V 3 bases and J 5 bases; bases outside gene matches: 4. CDR3 in DNA: TGTGCCAGCAGCTTCGTCGACAGGGATCAGCCCCAGCATTTT. Translated, it gives CASSFVDRDQPQHF.

The chain couples TRBV24-1 to TRBJ1-5; a weak D match, TRBD1 (5 bases). CDR3 length: 16 amino acids. Per the germline V gene, CDR1 is KGHDR and CDR2 is SFDVKD. Trimming removed 4 bases from V and 4 bases from J, with 16 bases in between. As DNA, the CDR3 is TGTGCCACCAGTGACGCCCTGGCGGGGGAGAATCAGCCCCAGCATTTT. Its protein product is CATSDALAGENQPQHF.

The chain recombines TRBV3-1 with TRBJ1-2; possibly TRBD1 for D (6 bases). Per germline, CDR1 LGHDT and CDR2 YNNKEL (reference sequence). Trimming removed 3 bases from V and 7 bases from J, with 12 bases in between. The CDR3 is made up of 13 amino acids. CDR3 bases: TGTGCCAGCAGCCAGAAGGGGGGGTGTGGCTACACCTTC. It codes for CASSQKGGCGYTF.

The chain joins TRBV20-1 to TRBJ2-1; perhaps TRBD1 as D (7 bases). The germline V and J ends were trimmed by 6 bases and 7 bases, with 19 bases remaining between them. Germline-derived CDR1 and CDR2 are DFQATT and SNEGSKA (reference sequence). The CDR3 has 14 amino acids. CDR3 nucleotides: TGCAGTGCCCCTGCAGGGGGGTGGTCTAATGAGCAGTTCTTC. Its translation: CSAPAGGWSNEQFF.

This clonotype has a handful of counts. The chain couples TRBV6-2 or TRBV6-3 to TRBJ2-3, with D hard to call. Trimming took off 6 bases at V and 2 bases at J, with 18 bases between the two ends. Per germline, CDR1 MNHEY and CDR2 SVGEGT. This CDR3 comprises 16 residues. The chain's CDR3 is CASSSSDVINTDTQYF. The CDR3 DNA is TGTGCCAGCAGCTCCTCGGACGTCATCAACACAGATACGCAGTATTTT.

This clonotype was observed a few times. The chain is built from TRBV20-1 and TRBJ2-5, with D perhaps TRBD1 (6 bases). V shed 0 bases and J shed 5 bases, with 16 bases lying between them. This CDR3 spans 15 amino acids. The germline V gene encodes CDR1 DFQATT and CDR2 SNEGSKA (reference sequence). In DNA, the CDR3 is TGCAGTGCTAGAGATGGTACAGGGTATGGGGAGACCCAGTACTTC. Its protein is CSARDGTGYGETQYF.

This chain joins TRBV6-1 and TRBJ2-7; 8 nucleotides match TRBD1. Germline loops: CDR1 MNHNS, CDR2 SASEGT. V dropped 4 bases and J dropped 5; count of bases not matched to a gene: 7. This CDR3 comprises 14 residues. CDR3 sequence: CASSVNRGFNEQYF. In DNA form, the CDR3 reads TGTGCCAGCAGTGTGAACAGGGGGTTCAACGAGCAGTACTTC.